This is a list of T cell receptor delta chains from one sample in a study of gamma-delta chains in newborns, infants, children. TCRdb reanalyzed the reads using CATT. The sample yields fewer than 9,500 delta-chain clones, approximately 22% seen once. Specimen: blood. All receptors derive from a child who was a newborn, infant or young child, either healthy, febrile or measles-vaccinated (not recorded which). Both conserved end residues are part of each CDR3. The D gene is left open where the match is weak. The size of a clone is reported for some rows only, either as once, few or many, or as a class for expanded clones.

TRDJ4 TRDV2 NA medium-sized CACDTVGALARPLIF TGTGCCTGTGACACCGTGGGGGCCTTAGCCAGACCCCTGATCTTT
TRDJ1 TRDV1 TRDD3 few CALGEPADSGMGDTITDKLIF TGTGCTCTTGGGGAGCCCGCGGATTCCGGAATGGGGGATACGATCACCGATAAACTCATCTTT
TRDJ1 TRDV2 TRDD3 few CACDPIEAGGYADKLIF TGTGCCTGTGACCCGATAGAGGCTGGGGGATACGCCGATAAACTCATCTTT
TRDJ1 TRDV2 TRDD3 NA CACDTVGGSGGLYESPANTDKLIF TGTGCCTGTGACACCGTCGGGGGTAGTGGGGGATTGTATGAATCCCCCGCGAACACCGATAAACTCATCTTT
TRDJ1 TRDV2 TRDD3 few CACDTVWGGATDKLIF TGTGCCTGTGACACCGTCTGGGGGGGAGCCACCGATAAACTCATCTTT
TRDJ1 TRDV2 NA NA CACDLLGEYTKLIF TGTGCCTGTGACCTCCTTGGAGAGTATACTAAACTCATCTTT
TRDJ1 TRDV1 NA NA CALGDSAGFPGPLVDPTDKLIF TGTGCTCTTGGGGACTCCGCGGGGTTTCCCGGACCACTGGTGGATCCCACCGATAAACTCATCTTT
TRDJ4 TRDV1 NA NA CALWEPPYRLVDLTPARPLIF TGTGCTCTTTGGGAACCGCCGTACCGTCTGGTGGATCTTACTCCCGCCAGACCCCTGATCTTT
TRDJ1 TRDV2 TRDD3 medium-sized CACDTLLGAEYTDKLIF TGTGCCTGTGACACCTTACTGGGGGCCGAGTACACCGATAAACTCATCTTT
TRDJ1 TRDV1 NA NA CALGETVFLSLGTPLDKLIF TGTGCTCTTGGGGAAACGGTGTTCCTTTCTTTGGGGACCCCACTTGATAAACTCATCTTT
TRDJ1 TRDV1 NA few CALTRLGFLYWRIPSTDKLIF TGTGCTCTGACCCGTTTAGGCTTCTTGTACTGGAGGATACCGAGTACCGATAAACTCATCTTT
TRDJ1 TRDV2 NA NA CACDTMGYTDKLIF TGTGCCTGTGACACCATGGGGTACACCGATAAACTCATCTTT
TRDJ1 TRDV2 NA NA CACDPLAFPQGVHRSTDKLIF TGTGCCTGTGACCCATTGGCCTTCCCTCAGGGGGTGCATCGGTCCACTGATAAACTCATCTTT
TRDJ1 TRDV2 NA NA CACDALGDKPKLIF TGTGCCTGTGACGCACTGGGAGACAAGCCAAAACTCATCTTT
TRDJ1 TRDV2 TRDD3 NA CACDPLKSGGNDWDKLIF TGTGCCTGTGACCCTCTAAAATCTGGGGGAAACGACTGGGATAAACTCATCTTT
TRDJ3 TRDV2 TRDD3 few CACDPLLGDTHWDTRQMFF TGTGCCTGTGACCCTTTACTGGGGGATACACACTGGGACACCCGACAGATGTTTTTC
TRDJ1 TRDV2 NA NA CACDSRGETARRETDKIIF TGTGCCTGTGACTCCCGGGGGGAGACTGCACGGAGGGAAACCGATAAAATCATCTTT
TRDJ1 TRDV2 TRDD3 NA CACDTLLGDKPKLIF TGTGCCTGTGACACCTTACTGGGGGATAAACCCAAACTCATCTTT
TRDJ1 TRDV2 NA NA CACDTVATWGFDTDKLIF TGCGCCTGTGACACCGTGGCGACTTGGGGTTTTGACACCGATAAACTCATCTTT
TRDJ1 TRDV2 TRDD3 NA CACDKVSRGTTGGALYTDKLIF TGTGCCTGTGACAAGGTTTCGAGGGGCACGACTGGGGGAGCGTTGTACACCGATAAACTCATCTTT
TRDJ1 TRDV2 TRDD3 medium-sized CACDTVPLGERDTDKLIF TGTGCCTGTGACACCGTCCCCCTGGGGGAACGGGACACCGATAAACTCATCTTT
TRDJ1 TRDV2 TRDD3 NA CACDTVVLGDTDKLIF TGTGCCTGTGACACCGTTGTACTGGGGGATACCGATAAACTCATCTTT
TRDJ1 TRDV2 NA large CACDEIYASDKLIF TGTGCCTGTGACGAAATATACGCGTCCGATAAACTCATCTTT
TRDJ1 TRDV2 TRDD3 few CACDRLGDTRTDKLIF TGTGCCTGTGACCGACTGGGGGATACGCGGACCGATAAACTCATCTTT
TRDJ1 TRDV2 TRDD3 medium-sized CACDTLLTGGLYTDKLIF TGTGCCTGTGACACGTTGCTCACTGGGGGCTTGTACACCGATAAACTCATCTTT
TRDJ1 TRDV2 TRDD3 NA CACDTVGAGGTPYTDKLIF TGTGCCTGTGACACCGTTGGTGCTGGGGGGACCCCTTACACCGATAAACTCATCTTT
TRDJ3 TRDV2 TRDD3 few CACDTLGDTRESSWDTRKMFF TGTGCCTGTGACACTCTGGGGGATACGCGGGAGAGCTCCTGGGACACCCGAAAGATGTTTTTC
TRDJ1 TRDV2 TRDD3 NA CACDTMLIPSTGGYKADKLIF TGTGCCTGTGACACCATGTTAATTCCAAGTACTGGGGGATACAAGGCTGATAAACTCATCTTT
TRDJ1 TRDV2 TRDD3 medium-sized CACDGLGDHAYTDKLIF TGTGCCTGTGACGGACTGGGGGACCACGCTTACACCGATAAACTCATCTTT
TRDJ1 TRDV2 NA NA CACDNVETNTDKLIF TGTGCCTGTGACAACGTTGAGACCAACACCGATAAGCTCATCTTT
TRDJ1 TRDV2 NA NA CACDEIRLFDTDKLIF TGTGCCTGTGACGAGATACGCTTGTTCGACACCGATAAACTCATCTTT
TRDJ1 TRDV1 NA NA CALGAQTWPHYRLIF TGTGCTCTTGGGGCCCAAACGTGGCCCCATTACCGACTCATCTTT
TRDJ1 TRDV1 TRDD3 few CALGEPSAGGYGEYTDKLIF TGTGCTCTTGGGGAACCTTCGGCTGGGGGATACGGCGAGTACACCGATAAACTCATCTTT
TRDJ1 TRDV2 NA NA CACDDLGKVRTDKLIF TGTGCCTGTGACGACCTGGGGAAAGTGAGGACCGATAAACTCATCTTT
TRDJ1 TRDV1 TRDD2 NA CALGPSYTRYDDKLIF TGTGCTCTCGGGCCTTCCTACACGCGATATGACGATAAACTCATCTTT
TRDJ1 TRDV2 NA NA CAWDSWGRTDKLIF TGTGCCTGGGACTCGTGGGGTCGGACCGATAAACTCATCTTT
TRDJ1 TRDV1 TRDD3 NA CALGEYLHHWGNPSGTDKPIF TGTGCTCTTGGGGAATATTTACATCACTGGGGGAACCCCAGTGGGACCGATAAACCCATCTTT
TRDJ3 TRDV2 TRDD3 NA CACDKTGGYPSRDTRQMFF TGTGCCTGTGACAAAACTGGGGGATATCCGTCCCGGGACACCCGACAGATGTTTTTC
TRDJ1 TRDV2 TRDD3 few CACDTVEPLGDIGKLIF TGTGCCTGTGACACAGTGGAACCCCTGGGGGATATTGGTAAACTCATCTTT
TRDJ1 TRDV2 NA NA CACDSISSDKLIF TGTGCCTGTGACAGCATCTCCAGCGATAAACTCATCTTT
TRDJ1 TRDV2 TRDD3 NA CACDTLITAPSGGYVKLIF TGTGCCTGTGACACCCTGATTACGGCTCCCAGCGGGGGATACGTTAAACTCATCTTT
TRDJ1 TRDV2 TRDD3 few CACAPLGEEYTDKLIF TGTGCCTGTGCCCCTCTGGGGGAAGAGTACACCGATAAACTCATCTTT
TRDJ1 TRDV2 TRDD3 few CACLLLGPQTDTDKLIF TGTGCCTGCCTTTTACTGGGGCCTCAAACAGATACCGATAAACTCATCTTT
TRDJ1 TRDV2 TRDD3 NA CACDSILGDKVSDKLIF TGTGCCTGTGACAGTATACTGGGGGATAAGGTGAGCGATAAACTCATCTTT
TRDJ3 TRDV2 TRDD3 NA CACDGMVGDTPSSWDTRQMFF TGTGCCTGTGACGGCATGGTGGGGGATACTCCTAGCTCCTGGGACACCCGACAGATGTTTTTC
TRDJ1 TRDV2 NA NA CACVPLGNTDKLIF TGTGCCTGTGTCCCACTTGGGAACACCGATAAACTCATCTTT
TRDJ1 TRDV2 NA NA CACDSLYSNTDKLIF TGTGCCTGTGACAGTTTGTACTCAAACACCGATAAACTCATCTTT
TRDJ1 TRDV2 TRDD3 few CACDTLNLPTTLGDTSTDKLIF TGTGCCTGTGACACCCTAAATCTTCCTACTACCTTGGGGGATACGAGCACCGATAAACTCATCTTT
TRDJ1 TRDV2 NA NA CACDPLSQSFGSDKLIF TGTGCCTGTGACCCCCTCTCCCAATCTTTCGGCTCCGATAAACTCATCTTT
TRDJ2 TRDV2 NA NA CACDTVGWVSLTAQLFF TGTGCCTGTGACACGGTGGGCTGGGTCTCTTTGACAGCACAACTCTTCTTT
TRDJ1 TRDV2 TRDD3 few CACDTLTGGEKLIF TGCGCCTGTGACACTCTGACTGGGGGAGAGAAACTCATCTTT
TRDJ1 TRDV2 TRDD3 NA CACDTLGDTAGFDKLIF TGTGCCTGTGACACCCTGGGGGATACGGCCGGTTTTGATAAACTCATCTTT
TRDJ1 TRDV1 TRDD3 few CAPGETPLGTWGILYTDKLIF TGTGCTCCTGGGGAAACCCCACTGGGGACCTGGGGGATACTTTACACCGATAAACTCATCTTT
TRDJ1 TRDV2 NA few CACDTVDSYADKLIF TGTGCCTGTGACACCGTGGACTCCTATGCCGATAAACTCATCTTT
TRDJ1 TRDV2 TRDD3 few CACDTAFRTGGYGEGKYTDRLIF TGTGCCTGTGACACGGCTTTTAGAACTGGGGGATACGGGGAGGGTAAGTACACCGATAGACTCATCTTT
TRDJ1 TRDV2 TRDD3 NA CAYDKLGDTADKLIF TGTGCCTATGACAAATTGGGGGATACCGCCGATAAACTCATCTTT
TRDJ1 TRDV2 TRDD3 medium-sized CACDALLGDTADKLIF TGTGCCTGTGACGCCCTACTGGGGGATACCGCCGATAAACTCATCTTT
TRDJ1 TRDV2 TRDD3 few CACDTVEDWGPHYTDKLIF TGTGCCTGTGACACCGTCGAGGACTGGGGGCCCCACTACACCGATAAACTCATCTTT
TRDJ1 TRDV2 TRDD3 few CACDTVVLGGNPYTDKLIF TGTGCCTGTGACACCGTTGTACTGGGGGGTAACCCGTACACCGATAAACTCATCTTT